What follows describes a single T cell receptor beta chain. This CDR3 region has 16 residues. CDR1 is WSHSY and CDR2 is SAAADI in the germline V gene. The V and J ends lost 1 base and 6 bases, in that order; junction bases with no gene match: 7. The record originates from a study of blood T cell repertoires in COVID-19. Study-level background: Spain, Italy and the United States supplied samples that represented acute and convalescent COVID-19. Sources were T cells, B-cell-depleted T cells, or PBMCs; the material itself was cDNA or gDNA.

Clones were read by immunoSEQ multiplex PCR, and TCRdb kept only the in-frame ones, dropping some. The table shows over 45,000 clones, with 87% occurring only once. This chain links TRBV10-2 with TRBJ1-5; 9 positions agree with TRBD1. The sequencing sample was made of peripheral blood. This receptor was identified in a man aged 45-65 years with active COVID-19. CDR3 sequence reads: CASSEYRGRVGQPQHF. CDR3 bases: TGCGCCAGCAGTGAGTACAGGGGGCGCGTGGGTCAGCCCCAGCATTTT.